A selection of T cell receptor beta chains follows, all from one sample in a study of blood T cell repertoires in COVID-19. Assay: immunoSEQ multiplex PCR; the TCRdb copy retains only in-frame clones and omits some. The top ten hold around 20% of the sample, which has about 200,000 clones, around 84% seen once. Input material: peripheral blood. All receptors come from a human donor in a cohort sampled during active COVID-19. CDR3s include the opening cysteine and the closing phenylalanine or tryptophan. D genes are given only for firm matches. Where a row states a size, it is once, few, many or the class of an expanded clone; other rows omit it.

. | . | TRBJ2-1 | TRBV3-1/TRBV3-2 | TGTGCCAGCTCTGCAGGGGTTATTTATGAGCAGTTCTTC | CASSAGVIYEQFF
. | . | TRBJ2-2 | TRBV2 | TGTGCCAGCAGTGGTCCTGCGGGAAACACCGGGGAGCTGTTTTTT | CASSGPAGNTGELFF
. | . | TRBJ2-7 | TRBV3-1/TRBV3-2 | TGTGCCAGCAGCCAAGGTTTCAGGAACTCCTACGAGCAGTACTTC | CASSQGFRNSYEQYF
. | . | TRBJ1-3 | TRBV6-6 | TGTGCCAGCACCAACGGACTGGGCTCTGGAAACACCATATATTTT | CASTNGLGSGNTIYF
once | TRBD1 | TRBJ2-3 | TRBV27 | TGTGCCAGCAGTTGGCAGGGGGCCCAACGGGATACGCAGTATTTT | CASSWQGAQRDTQYF
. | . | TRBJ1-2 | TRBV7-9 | TGTGCCAGCAGCGCGCCCGAAATTTCAGGGTTGGTTGGCTACACCTTC | CASSAPEISGLVGYTF
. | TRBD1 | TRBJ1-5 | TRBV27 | TGTGCCAGCAGTTTAGTAGGACAGGGGGCTTATCAGCCCCAGCATTTT | CASSLVGQGAYQPQHF
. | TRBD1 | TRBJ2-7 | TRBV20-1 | TGCAGCCCAGGGGGTCCCTACGAGCAGTACTTC | CSPGGPYEQYF
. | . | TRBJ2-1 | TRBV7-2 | TGTGCCAGCAGCCCAGGATCCTACAATGAGCAGTTCTTC | CASSPGSYNEQFF
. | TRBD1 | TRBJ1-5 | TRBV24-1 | TGTGCCACCAGTGACCACCGGACAGGAAGTGACCAGCCCCAGCATTTT | CATSDHRTGSDQPQHF
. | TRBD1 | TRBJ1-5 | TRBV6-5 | TGTGCCAGCAGTTACTCGACAGGGCATAATCAGCCCCAGCATTTT | CASSYSTGHNQPQHF
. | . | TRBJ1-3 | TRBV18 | TGTGCCAGCTCACCAGAGGGAAACACCATATATTTT | CASSPEGNTIYF
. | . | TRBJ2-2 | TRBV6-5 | TGTGCCAGCACGAGGTCCTCTATGAACACCGGGGAGCTGTTTTTT | CASTRSSMNTGELFF
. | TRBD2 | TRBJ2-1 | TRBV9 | TGTGCCAGCAGCGTCGAACTAGCGGACTACAATGAGCAGTTCTTC | CASSVELADYNEQFF
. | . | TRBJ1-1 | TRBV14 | TGTGCCAGCAGCCAAGTTCCAGGGTGGGAGGATGAAGCTTTCTTT | CASSQVPGWEDEAFF
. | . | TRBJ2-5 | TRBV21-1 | TGTGCCAGCAGCGGTCTAGCGGGAGGGAGGATCCAAGAGACCCAGTACTTC | CASSGLAGGRIQETQYF
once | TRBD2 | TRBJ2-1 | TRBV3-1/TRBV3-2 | TGTGCCAGCAGCCAAGGTAGCGGGGGGGCCCGTGAGCAGTTCTTC | CASSQGSGGAREQFF
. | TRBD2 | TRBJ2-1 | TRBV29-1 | TGCAGCGTTGTTGCGGGAGTGGATGAGCAGTTCTTC | CSVVAGVDEQFF
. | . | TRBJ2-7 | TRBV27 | TGTGCCTCCCCCGGGACTGTCTACGAGCAGTACTTC | CASPGTVYEQYF
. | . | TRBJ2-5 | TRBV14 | TGTGCCAGCAGCCGGCCGGGTTCGACGGAGACCCAGTACTTC | CASSRPGSTETQYF
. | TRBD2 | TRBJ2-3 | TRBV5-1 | TGCGCCAGCGGTCGGGAGGGCAAAGATACGCAGTATTTT | CASGREGKDTQYF
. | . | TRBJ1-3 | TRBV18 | TGTGCCAGCTCACACTCGACAACCTCTGGAAACACCATATATTTT | CASSHSTTSGNTIYF
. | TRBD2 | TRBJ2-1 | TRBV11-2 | TGTGCCAGCTCCTCGGGAGGGATCAACAATGAGCAGTTCTTC | CASSSGGINNEQFF
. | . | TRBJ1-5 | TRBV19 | TGTGCCAGTAGCGGGACAACTAGCAATCAGCCCCAGCATTTT | CASSGTTSNQPQHF
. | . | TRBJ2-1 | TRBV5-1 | TGCGCCAGCAGCCCCAGGAATAGTGAGCAGTTCTTC | CASSPRNSEQFF
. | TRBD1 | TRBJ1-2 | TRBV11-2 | TGTGCCAGCAGCTCAACACCAACCGGGACAGGGACTAACTATGGCTACACCTTC | CASSSTPTGTGTNYGYTF
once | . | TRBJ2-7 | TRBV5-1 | TGCGCCAGCAGCTTGGCCGGGAGTGGTCTTTTCTACGAGCAGTACTTC | CASSLAGSGLFYEQYF
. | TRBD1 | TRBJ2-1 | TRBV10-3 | TGTGCCATCAGCGGACAGGGTTTTGACTATGAGCAGTTCTTC | CAISGQGFDYEQFF
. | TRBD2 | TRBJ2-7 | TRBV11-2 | TGTGCCAGCAGCAAGGACAGCGGGAGTTCTTCCTACGAGCAGTACTTC | CASSKDSGSSSYEQYF
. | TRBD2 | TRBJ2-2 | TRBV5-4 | TGTGCCAGCAGCTTGCAGGCGGGGGGCACCGGGGAGCTGTTTTTT | CASSLQAGGTGELFF
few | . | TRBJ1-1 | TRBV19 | TGTGCCAGTAGTACCCAGGGGAACACTGAAGCTTTCTTT | CASSTQGNTEAFF
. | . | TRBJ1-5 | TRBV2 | TGTGCCAGCAGTGAAGGAGGGCCCCAGCATTTT | CASSEGGPQHF
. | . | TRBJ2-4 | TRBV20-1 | TGCAGTGCTGGGCTAGCTATTCAGTACTTC | CSAGLAIQYF
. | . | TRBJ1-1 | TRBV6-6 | TGTGCCAGCAGTTCGGTGGCGGGGAGGAACACTGAAGCTTTCTTT | CASSSVAGRNTEAFF
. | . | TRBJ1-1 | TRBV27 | TGTGCCAGCAGAAACTTAGCGATGAACACTGAAGCTTTCTTT | CASRNLAMNTEAFF
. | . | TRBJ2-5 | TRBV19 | TGTGCCAGTAGGGCGGGACCGAGGGAGACCCAGTACTTC | CASRAGPRETQYF
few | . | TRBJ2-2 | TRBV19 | TGTGCCAGTAGTTCCGGGACTTTGAAGGCGAACACCGGGGAGCTGTTTTTT | CASSSGTLKANTGELFF
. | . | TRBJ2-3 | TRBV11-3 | TGTGCCAGCAGCTTCCGACACTTGGATACGCAGTATTTT | CASSFRHLDTQYF
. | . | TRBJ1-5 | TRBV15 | TGTGCCACCAGCATTAGGGGCCCCATACATTTT | CATSIRGPIHF
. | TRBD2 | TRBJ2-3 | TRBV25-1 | TGTGCCAGCAGTGAAGGACTAGCGGGAGCCGATACGCAGTATTTT | CASSEGLAGADTQYF
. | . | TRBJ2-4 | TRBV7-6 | TGTGCCAGCAGCTTAGGGGAGTACGAAAACATTCAGTACTTC | CASSLGEYENIQYF
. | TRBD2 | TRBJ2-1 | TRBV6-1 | TGTGCCAGCAGTGAAGGGGGCGGGAGGTACTACAATGAGCAGTTCTTC | CASSEGGGRYYNEQFF
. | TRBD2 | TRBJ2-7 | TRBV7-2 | TGTGCCAGCAGCATTAGCGGGGGCTACGAGCAGTACTTC | CASSISGGYEQYF
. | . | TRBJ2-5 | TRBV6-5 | TGTGCCAGCAGTTATCGGACATCGCTGGAGACCCAGTACTTC | CASSYRTSLETQYF
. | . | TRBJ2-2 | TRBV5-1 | TGCGCCAGCAGCTTGTCTCCCGGGGAGCTGTTTTTT | CASSLSPGELFF
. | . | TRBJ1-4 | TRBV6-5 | TGTGCCAGCAGTTACACCCGACAGAATATCAATGAAAAACTGTTTTTT | CASSYTRQNINEKLFF
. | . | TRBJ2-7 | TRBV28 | TGTGCCAGCAGACTGGCAGGGACTCTACAGGAGCAGTACTTC | CASRLAGTLQEQYF
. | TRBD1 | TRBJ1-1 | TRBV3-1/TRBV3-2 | TGTGCCAGCAGCCTAGAGGGGGCCATTTTCTTT | CASSLEGAIFF
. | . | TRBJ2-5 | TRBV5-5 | TGTGCCAGCAGCCCCCCCCCTTCCGGTGAAGAGACCCAGTACTTC | CASSPPPSGEETQYF
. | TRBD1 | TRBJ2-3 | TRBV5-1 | TGCGCCAGCAGCTTGGAAGGGACAGGGGTAGGAGATACGCAGTATTTT | CASSLEGTGVGDTQYF
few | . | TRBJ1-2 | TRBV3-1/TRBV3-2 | TGTGCCAGCAGCCCTCAGCCTGGGGGCGCATATGGCTACACCTTC | CASSPQPGGAYGYTF
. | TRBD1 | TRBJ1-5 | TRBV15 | TGTGCCACCAGCAGAGATCTGGGACAGGACCAGCCCCAGCATTTT | CATSRDLGQDQPQHF
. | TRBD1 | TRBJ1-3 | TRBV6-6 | TGTGCCAGCAGTGTTGACAGGGGCTCTGGAAACACCATATATTTT | CASSVDRGSGNTIYF
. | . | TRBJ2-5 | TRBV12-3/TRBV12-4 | TGTGCCAGCAGTCTCAGCGAGCAAGAGACCCAGTACTTC | CASSLSEQETQYF
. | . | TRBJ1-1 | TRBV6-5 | TGTGCCAGCATAACAATTCGGGGGATTAACACTGAAGCTTTCTTT | CASITIRGINTEAFF